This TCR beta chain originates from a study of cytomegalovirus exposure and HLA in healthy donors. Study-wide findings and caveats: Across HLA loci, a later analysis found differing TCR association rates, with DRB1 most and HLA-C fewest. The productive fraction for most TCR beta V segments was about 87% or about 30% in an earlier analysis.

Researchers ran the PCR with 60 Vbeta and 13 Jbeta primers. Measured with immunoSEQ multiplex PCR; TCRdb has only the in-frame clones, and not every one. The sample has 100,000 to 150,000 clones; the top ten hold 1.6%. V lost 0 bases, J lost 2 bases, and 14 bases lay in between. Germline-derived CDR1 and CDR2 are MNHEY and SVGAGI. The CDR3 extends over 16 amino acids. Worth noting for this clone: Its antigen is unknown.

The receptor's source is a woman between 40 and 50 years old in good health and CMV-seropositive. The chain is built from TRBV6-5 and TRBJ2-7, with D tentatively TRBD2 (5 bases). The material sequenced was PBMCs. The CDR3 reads CASSYSAPGEAYEQYF. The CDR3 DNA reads TGTGCCAGCAGTTACTCGGCACCCGGGGAAGCCTACGAGCAGTACTTC.